The 27 T cell receptor beta chains in this list originate from one sample, sequenced in a study of blood T cell repertoires in COVID-19. This table comes from immunoSEQ multiplex PCR, and its TCRdb copy is limited to in-frame clones, with some not included. The sample lists approximately 300,000 clones; around four fifths were seen once. Sequencing was performed on peripheral blood. The receptors come from a woman in her forties or fifties with acute or convalescent COVID-19.

Comment on this clone: Other DNA sequences within the sample encode an identical CDR3. The rearrangement uses TRBV7-2 and TRBJ2-5; 8 bases are shared with TRBD2. Germline-derived CDR1 and CDR2 are SGHTA and FQGNSA. The CDR3 covers 15 residues. After removal of 0 bases from V and 5 bases from J, the junction contained 5 bases not matched to a gene. The CDR3 is CASSLAAGGPETQYF. CDR3 coding DNA: TGTGCCAGCAGCTTAGCCGCGGGAGGACCGGAGACCCAGTACTTC.

The chain has TRBV7-9 and TRBJ1-2; D might be TRBD1 (5 bases). V was pared by 2 bases and J by 4 bases, with 8 bases between. CDR3 length: 13 amino acids. Germline CDR1 and CDR2: SEHNR and FQNEAQ (reference sequence). The CDR3 region has the DNA TGTGCCAGCAGCTTAATGACAGCCTATGGCTACACCTTC. Protein sequence: CASSLMTAYGYTF.

The gene calls are TRBV19 and TRBJ1-1; 7 bases match TRBD1. V gave up 7 bases and J gave up 0 bases; unmatched junction bases: 11. Looked up from germline, CDR1 is LNHDA and CDR2 is SQIVND (reference sequence). The CDR3 extends over 16 amino acids. CDR3 DNA: TGTGCCAGTACCTCGCCCAGGGGGGCGATGAACACTGAAGCTTTCTTT. It yields the protein CASTSPRGAMNTEAFF. Full variable domain (missing parts from reference TRBV19 and TRBJ1-1): DGGITQSPKYLFRKEGQNVTLSCEQNLNHDAMYWYRQDPGQGLRLIYYSQIVNDFQKGDIAEGYSVSREKKESFPLTVTSAQKNPTAFYLCASTSPRGAMNTEAFFGQGTRLTVV.

This rearrangement joins TRBV15 to TRBJ1-1; 10 bases match TRBD1. Trimming at V came to 1 base and at J to 0 bases, leaving 20 bases not matched to a gene. Germline lookup yields CDR1 LNHNV and CDR2 YYDKDF (reference sequence). The CDR3 has 22 residues. The CDR3 sequence is CATSRGFRFLPGQGNLNTEAFF. CDR3 sequence (DNA): TGTGCCACCAGCAGAGGTTTTCGTTTCCTCCCGGGACAGGGGAATTTGAACACTGAAGCTTTCTTT.

This chain joins TRBV6-2 or TRBV6-3 and TRBJ2-5, with TRBD2 identical over 9 bases. The CDR3 totals 18 residues. Germline V CDR1 and CDR2: MNHEY, SVGEGT. V shed 2 bases, J shed 5 bases, and the junction held 15 bases outside the gene matches. CDR3 coding DNA: TGTGCCAGCAGTTACCAGCGGGGGGCCGAGGGAGGACGGGAGACCCAGTACTTC. Amino acids: CASSYQRGAEGGRETQYF.

This chain connects TRBV19 to TRBJ2-7; 9 bases match TRBD2. The CDR3 spans 17 residues. In germline, CDR1 is LNHDA, CDR2 SQIVND (reference sequence). V shed 4 bases, J shed 1 base, and the junction held 11 bases outside the gene matches. CDR3 loop: CASSRGSALAGSYEQYF. DNA for the CDR3: TGTGCCAGTAGTAGAGGGTCTGCTCTAGCGGGATCCTACGAGCAGTACTTC.

The J gene is TRBJ2-3, the V gene TRBV19, with unresolved D. This CDR3 region has 14 residues. With 3 bases removed from V and 0 bases from J, the gap between germline ends came to 7 bases. CDR1 is LNHDA, CDR2 SQIVND, per germline (reference sequence). CDR3 sequence reads: CASSIFQSTDTQYF. CDR3 nucleotide sequence: TGTGCCAGTAGTATTTTCCAGAGCACAGATACGCAGTATTTT.

The chain has TRBV19 and TRBJ2-1; 8 bases are a match to TRBD1. V lost 6 bases to trimming and J lost 0 bases; unmatched junction nucleotides: 7. The CDR3 is made up of 16 amino acids. The germline V gene has CDR1 LNHDA and CDR2 SQIVND (reference sequence). The CDR3 here is CASRNRTGGSYNEQFF. As DNA, the CDR3 is TGTGCCAGTAGAAACCGAACAGGGGGCTCCTACAATGAGCAGTTCTTC.

The chain employs TRBV5-1 and TRBJ2-7; TRBD1 might be the D (6 bases). The CDR3 is 15 amino acids. Trimming left V 6 bases short and J 7 bases short, with 23 bases between. Germline loops: CDR1 SGHRS, CDR2 YFSETQ. The CDR3 nucleotides are TGCGCCAGCACGCCACAGGGCCTAGATGGTCGGGAGCAGTACTTC. It translates to CASTPQGLDGREQYF.

V usage is TRBV5-4 and J usage is TRBJ1-2, with 7 bases that match TRBD1. Germline V gives CDR1 SGHNT, CDR2 YYREEE (reference sequence). CDR3 size: 13 residues. With 5 bases clipped from V and 4 bases from J, the junction kept 5 bases outside the gene matches. CDR3 in amino acids: CASSVDRVYGYTF. In nucleotides, the CDR3 is TGTGCCAGCAGTGTCGACAGGGTCTATGGCTACACCTTC.

The V gene is TRBV5-3, the J gene TRBJ1-1; D is undetermined. Being an ORF, TRBV5-3 has a function that is uncertain. V was trimmed by 0 bases and J by 0 bases, leaving 12 bases between them. The CDR3 loop spans 16 amino acids. For the CDR3, the DNA is TGTGCCAGAAGCTTGGCCGGGCAGCGGCTGAACACTGAAGCTTTCTTT. This encodes CARSLAGQRLNTEAFF.

The V gene is TRBV9, the J gene TRBJ1-6; the D gene is possibly TRBD1 (5 bases). CDR1 and CDR2 (germline): SGDLS, YYNGEE. CDR3 length: 14 amino acids. Trimming removed 0 bases from V and 6 bases from J, with 7 bases in between. DNA for the CDR3: TGTGCCAGCAGCGTAGAGCAGGGTAATTCACCCCTCCACTTT. Its translation: CASSVEQGNSPLHF.

The sample holds one count of this clone. This sequence joins TRBV29-1 and TRBJ2-7; 7 positions agree with TRBD2. Germline values: CDR1 SQVTM, CDR2 ANQGSEA. Trimming took 7 bases from V and 2 from J; bases not matched to a gene: 14. The CDR3 covers 15 residues. The CDR3 loop reads CSAPPRREVPYEQYF. The CDR3 region has the DNA TGCAGCGCCCCACCTCGACGGGAGGTGCCCTACGAGCAGTACTTC.

V is TRBV9 and J is TRBJ2-1, with D uncertain. Germline V gene sequence: CDR1 SGDLS, CDR2 YYNGEE. V dropped 4 bases and J dropped 5 bases, with 13 bases sitting between them. This CDR3 has 14 residues. The CDR3 nucleotides read TGTGCCAGCAGCATCGGTCAAGCGAACAATGAGCAGTTCTTC. Translation: CASSIGQANNEQFF. Full variable domain (rest looked up from reference TRBV9 and TRBJ2-1): DSGVTQTPKHLITATGQRVTLRCSPRSGDLSVYWYQQSLDQGLQFLIQYYNGEERAKGNILERFSAQQFPDLHSELNLSSLELGDSALYFCASSIGQANNEQFFGPGTRLTVL.

The rearrangement uses TRBV5-8 and TRBJ2-3; TRBD2 might be the D (5 bases). V was trimmed by 10 bases and J by 0 bases, leaving 12 bases between them. Germline values: CDR1 SGHTS, CDR2 YDEGEE. The length of the CDR3 is 13 residues. The CDR3 region is CADRTYSTDTQYF. CDR3 coding DNA: TGTGCCGACCGGACTTATAGCACAGATACGCAGTATTTT.

The rearrangement uses TRBV7-2 and TRBJ1-1, with D hard to call. Germline assignment: CDR1 SGHTA and CDR2 FQGNSA. The CDR3 covers 14 residues. V was trimmed by 5 bases and J by 4 bases, leaving 14 bases between them. This CDR3 is CASSPGFASTEAFF. For the CDR3, the DNA is TGTGCCAGCAGCCCCGGGTTCGCGAGCACTGAAGCTTTCTTT.

The chain links TRBV11-1 to TRBJ2-5; perhaps TRBD2 as D (6 bases). There are 14 residues in the CDR3. Germline V CDR1 and CDR2: SGHAT, FQDESV (reference sequence). Trimming pared 5 bases from V and 5 bases from J, leaving 15 bases between. CDR3 DNA: TGTGCCAGCAGCCAGGGAGGATGGGCTGAGACCCAGTACTTC. Residues: CASSQGGWAETQYF. The variable domain in full, with the rest retrieved from reference TRBV11-1 and TRBJ2-5, is EAEVAQSPRYKITEKSQAVAFWCDPISGHATLYWYRQILGQGPELLVQFQDESVVDDSQLPKDRFSAERLKGVDSTLKIQPAELGDSAMYLCASSQGGWAETQYFGPGTRLLVL.

V usage is TRBV6-6 and J usage is TRBJ1-5; D is perhaps TRBD1 (6 bases). The CDR3 extends over 16 amino acids. V lost 2 bases, J lost 0 bases, and 11 bases lay in between. Germline assignment: CDR1 MNHNY and CDR2 SVGAGI (reference sequence). The CDR3 loop reads CASSYGTGISNQPQHF. As DNA, the CDR3 is TGTGCCAGCAGTTACGGAACAGGGATTAGCAATCAGCCCCAGCATTTT.

The chain is built from TRBV2 and TRBJ2-1, with a tentative D call TRBD2 (7 bases). Germline V lookup: CDR1 SNHLY, CDR2 FYNNEI. The CDR3 has 14 residues. V dropped 4 bases and J dropped 9 bases, with 16 bases sitting between them. This CDR3 reads CASSVEGGPFEQFF. The CDR3, as DNA: TGTGCCAGCAGTGTGGAGGGGGGGCCGTTTGAGCAGTTCTTC.

The gene calls are TRBV7-3 and TRBJ2-3; D is ambiguous. The germline V gene encodes CDR1 SGHTA and CDR2 FQGTGA. Trimming left V 3 bases short and J 2 bases short, with 6 bases between. The CDR3 loop spans 13 amino acids. CDR3 DNA sequence: TGTGCCAGCAGCTTGGGCACCACAGATACGCAGTATTTT. This sequence encodes CASSLGTTDTQYF.

The J gene is TRBJ2-7, the V gene TRBV3-1 (or the pseudogene TRBV3-2); 8 bases fit TRBD2. The germline gives CDR1 LGHDT, CDR2 YNNKEL (reference sequence). The CDR3 has 14 residues. V trimming: 3 bases; J trimming: 2 bases; junction bases outside the gene matches: 3. The CDR3 protein is CASSHGLAPYEQYV. CDR3 DNA sequence: TGTGCCAGCAGCCACGGACTAGCCCCCTACGAGCAGTACGTC.

The V call is TRBV3-1 (or the pseudogene TRBV3-2), the J call TRBJ1-2, with a tentative D call TRBD1 (5 bases). The V end was cut by 4 bases, the J end by 8 bases, with 14 bases between. Germline assignment: CDR1 LGHDT and CDR2 YNNKEL (reference sequence). This CDR3 region has 13 residues. The CDR3 DNA sequence: TGTGCCAGCAGCCTTTCCGCCGGGGGAGGCTACACCTTC. Amino acid sequence: CASSLSAGGGYTF.

CDR3 loop: CATSLGAYEQYF. The CDR3 nucleotides read TGTGCCACCAGCCTCGGAGCCTACGAGCAGTACTTC. The gene calls are TRBV15 and TRBJ2-7; D call uncertain. With 5 bases removed from V and 2 bases from J, the gap between germline ends came to 7 bases. CDR1 is LNHNV and CDR2 is YYDKDF in the germline V gene (reference sequence). The CDR3 covers 12 residues. Drawing the rest from reference TRBV15 and TRBJ2-7, the complete variable domain is DAMVIQNPRYQVTQFGKPVTLSCSQTLNHNVMYWYQQKSSQAPKLLFHYYDKDFNNEADTPDNFQSRRPNTSFCFLDIRSPGLGDTAMYLCATSLGAYEQYFGPGTRLTVT.

The genes are TRBV15 and TRBJ1-5, with D perhaps TRBD1 (5 bases). The germline V gene has CDR1 LNHNV and CDR2 YYDKDF (reference sequence). The CDR3 has 15 amino acids. With 5 bases removed from V and 0 bases from J, the gap between germline ends came to 11 bases. The CDR3 loop reads CATSSDSNSNQPQHF. As DNA, the CDR3 is TGTGCCACCAGCTCAGACAGCAATAGCAATCAGCCCCAGCATTTT.

The chain couples TRBV11-2 to TRBJ1-1, with 8 bases identical to TRBD1. With V trimmed by 2 bases and J by 4 bases, 3 bases remained unmatched. The germline V gene has CDR1 SGHAT and CDR2 FQNNGV. The length of the CDR3 is 14 residues. In nucleotides, the CDR3 is TGTGCCAGCAGCTTACAGGGGGCGGGCACTGAAGCTTTCTTT. It translates to CASSLQGAGTEAFF.

V gene TRBV19 combines with J gene TRBJ2-2; no reliable D call. There are 13 residues in the CDR3. Germline lookup yields CDR1 LNHDA and CDR2 SQIVND (reference sequence). Trimming stripped 1 base from V and 8 bases from J, with 8 bases between. CDR3 sequence (DNA): TGTGCCAGTAGTATAGTCCGAGGAGGGGAGCTGTTTTTT. Its translation is CASSIVRGGELFF.

The chain couples TRBV30 to TRBJ2-1; 9 bases fit TRBD2. Germline-derived CDR1 and CDR2 are GTSNPN and SVGIG (reference sequence). The CDR3 loop spans 14 amino acids. V lost 3 bases and J lost 5; bases outside the gene matches: 5. The CDR3 coding sequence is TGTGCCTGGAGGGGCCTAGCGGGAAACAATGAGCAGTTCTTC. This translates into CAWRGLAGNNEQFF.